These 7 T cell receptor beta chains were sequenced from one sample in a study of pediatric ulcerative colitis. TCRdb's table, derived via immunoSEQ multiplex PCR, lists solely in-frame clones and lacks some. This sample has about 64,000 clones, with roughly 90% found just once. Material for sequencing was blood. All receptors come from a boy between 10 and 17 years old with severe ulcerative colitis.

This sequence joins TRBV18 and TRBJ1-1; TRBD1 might be the D (6 bases). V was clipped by 0 bases and J by 0 bases, with 8 bases between them. Germline V gene lookup returns CDR1 KGHSH and CDR2 LQKENI. The CDR3 loop spans 15 amino acids. The CDR3 protein is CASSPPTGLNTEAFF. The CDR3 nucleotides read TGTGCCAGCTCACCACCGACAGGATTGAACACTGAAGCTTTCTTT.

The rearrangement links TRBV5-1 to TRBJ1-3; perhaps TRBD1 as D (6 bases). The V end was cut by 4 bases, the J end by 2 bases, with 16 bases between. The germline gives CDR1 SGHRS, CDR2 YFSETQ. The CDR3 is 16 amino acids. The CDR3 nucleotides read TGCGCCAGCAGCGCGGAAACAGGGAAGGCTGGAAACACCATATATTTT. It is translated as CASSAETGKAGNTIYF.

The V gene is TRBV5-1, the J gene TRBJ2-2, with D unresolved. Trimming pared 5 bases from V and 1 base from J, leaving 3 bases between. This CDR3 region has 12 residues. CDR1 and CDR2 (germline): SGHRS, YFSETQ. The CDR3 coding sequence is TGCGCCAGCAGGGAGAACACCGGGGAGCTGTTTTTT. It translates to CASRENTGELFF.

The rearrangement uses TRBV19 and TRBJ1-1; 7 nucleotides agree with TRBD1. After removal of 4 bases from V and 2 bases from J, the junction contained 13 bases not matched to a gene. Germline V gives CDR1 LNHDA, CDR2 SQIVND (reference sequence). This CDR3 is 17 amino acids long. The CDR3 region is CASSKTHRGPLNTEAFF. Written as DNA, the CDR3 is TGTGCCAGTAGTAAAACGCACAGGGGCCCGCTCAACACTGAAGCTTTCTTT.

The CDR3 region is CASANDRDIGETQYF. The CDR3 DNA is TGTGCCAGTGCCAACGACAGGGATATCGGGGAGACCCAGTACTTC. The chain is built from TRBV19 and TRBJ2-5, with 7 bases aligning to TRBD1. The germline V gene has CDR1 LNHDA and CDR2 SQIVND (reference sequence). The CDR3 contains 15 residues. The trim removed 8 bases at V and 5 bases at J, leaving 14 bases unmatched. The variable domain in full, with the rest retrieved from reference TRBV19 and TRBJ2-5, is DGGITQSPKYLFRKEGQNVTLSCEQNLNHDAMYWYRQDPGQGLRLIYYSQIVNDFQKGDIAEGYSVSREKKESFPLTVTSAQKNPTAFYLCASANDRDIGETQYFGPGTRLLVL.

The rearrangement uses TRBV27 and TRBJ2-1, with TRBD2 as a possible D gene (5 bases). Trimming took 6 bases from V and 9 from J, leaving 12 bases between them. Per germline, CDR1 MNHEY and CDR2 SMNVEV (reference sequence). This CDR3 region has 12 residues. In nucleotides, the CDR3 is TGTGCCAGCAGGGCGGGCTGGGGTGAGCAGTTCTTC. Translating it yields CASRAGWGEQFF.

CDR3: CASSAQAFYGYTF. The DNA for the CDR3 is TGTGCCAGCAGTGCTCAGGCTTTCTATGGCTACACCTTC. The V call is TRBV6-5, the J call TRBJ1-2, with D unclear. The CDR3 sequence is 13 residues long. The V end was cut by 5 bases, the J end by 4 bases, with 11 bases between. Germline CDR1 reads MNHEY; CDR2 reads SVGAGI.